Shown below are 22 T cell receptor beta chains from a single sample sequenced in a study of cytomegalovirus exposure and HLA in healthy donors. A multiplex PCR was run with 60 Vbeta primers and 13 Jbeta primers. TCRdb's table, derived via immunoSEQ multiplex PCR, lists solely in-frame clones and lacks some. In the table there are some 120,000 clones, 70% to 80% of which are singletons. The sample consisted of PBMCs. These receptors all come from a man in his forties or fifties in good health and CMV-seronegative.

The genes are TRBV19 and TRBJ1-2; D gene unclear. Trimming left V 5 bases short and J 8 bases short, with 12 bases between. Per the germline V gene, CDR1 is LNHDA and CDR2 is SQIVND (reference sequence). There are 12 residues in the CDR3. CDR3 bases: TGTGCCAGTAGTTTGCAGTTGGGCGGCTACACCTTC. Translation: CASSLQLGGYTF.

In nucleotides, the CDR3 is TGTGCCAGCAAAAGGCCCAGGGGGTTGGCCAAAAACATTCAGTACTTC. Its protein is CASKRPRGLAKNIQYF. The V and J genes are TRBV2 and TRBJ2-4, with 7 bases lining up with TRBD1. The germline V gene has CDR1 SNHLY and CDR2 FYNNEI. There are 16 residues in the CDR3. With 7 bases clipped from V and 1 base from J, the junction kept 10 bases outside the gene matches.

J is TRBJ1-5 and V is TRBV7-2; D is unresolved. Trimming removed 5 bases from V and 7 bases from J, with 9 bases in between. CDR1 is SGHTA and CDR2 is FQGNSA in the germline V gene. The CDR3 is 12 amino acids. CDR3 DNA sequence: TGTGCCAGCAGCCTAAGTCTACAGCCCCAGCATTTT. Translation gives CASSLSLQPQHF. The whole variable domain, filled in from reference TRBV7-2 and TRBJ1-5, reads GAGVSQSPSNKVTEKGKDVELRCDPISGHTALYWYRQSLGQGLEFLIYFQGNSAPDKSGLPSDRFSAERTGGSVSTLTIQRTQQEDSAVYLCASSLSLQPQHFGDGTRLSIL.

This sequence joins TRBV28 and TRBJ1-2; 9 nucleotides match TRBD1. CDR3 length: 17 residues. J gave up 2 bases and V 3 bases, and 10 bases lay outside the gene matches. Per the germline V gene, CDR1 is MDHEN and CDR2 is SYDVKM. CDR3 DNA sequence: TGTGCCAGCAGTTTTAGCCTACCGGGACAGGGAAACTATGGCTACACCTTC. It is translated as CASSFSLPGQGNYGYTF.

Regarding this clone: Mismatch with germline at one junction end may stem from a read error. V is TRBV7-9 and J is TRBJ1-5; D uncertain. Germline V gene data show CDR1 as SEHNR and CDR2 as FQNEAQ (reference sequence). CDR3 length: 13 residues. CDR3 sequence (DNA): TGTTCCAGCAGCTTATCCCGGGATCAGCCCCAGCATTTT. This gives the protein CSSSLSRDQPQHF.

The CDR3: CASSESTRDGELFF. The CDR3 bases are TGCGCCAGCAGTGAGTCGACGAGGGACGGGGAGCTGTTTTTT. J is TRBJ2-2 and V is TRBV10-1; maybe TRBD2 (5 bases). This CDR3 spans 14 amino acids. V was pared by 0 bases and J by 7 bases, with 9 bases between. Looked up from germline, CDR1 is WNHNN and CDR2 is SYGVQD (reference sequence).

The rearrangement joins TRBV6-5 to TRBJ2-6; D gene uncertain. In germline, CDR1 is MNHEY, CDR2 SVGAGI. The germline V and J ends were trimmed by 8 bases and 0 bases, with 5 bases remaining between them. The CDR3 extends over 13 amino acids. The CDR3 here is CASWSSGANVLTF. In DNA form, the CDR3 reads TGTGCCAGCTGGAGCTCTGGGGCCAACGTCCTGACTTTC.

This chain uses TRBV10-3 with TRBJ1-6; D is possibly TRBD1 (5 bases). This CDR3 contains 16 residues. With 2 bases removed from V and 5 bases from J, the gap between germline ends came to 13 bases. Germline CDR1 and CDR2: ENHRY and SYGVKD. CDR3 coding DNA: TGTGCCATCAGTGAGGGGCAGGGATCCGATAATTCACCCCTCCACTTT. It translates to CAISEGQGSDNSPLHF.

The V call is TRBV7-9, the J call TRBJ2-1, with 9 nucleotides matching TRBD2. Germline CDR1 is SEHNR and CDR2 is FQNEAQ (reference sequence). Germline trimming cut 2 bases from V and 7 bases from J; bases unmatched to any gene: 18. CDR3 length: 19 amino acids. The CDR3 DNA reads TGTGCCAGCAGCTTATTTCAGTCTCGCGGGGGGGCTGCAGCGAATGAGCAGTTCTTC. It encodes CASSLFQSRGGAAANEQFF.

This clone came up a few times. The chain links TRBV5-1 to TRBJ2-7; weak D call: TRBD2 (6 bases). There are 16 residues in the CDR3. The ends were cut back, 4 bases at V and 2 bases at J, with 19 bases in the middle. CDR1 and CDR2 from the germline V gene are SGHRS and YFSETQ. Here the CDR3 DNA reads TGCGCCAGCAGCCCGGGAGCAAAGGACGGAACCTACGAGCAGTACGTC. Its translation is CASSPGAKDGTYEQYV.

This chain connects TRBV14 to TRBJ2-7, with a weak D call TRBD2 (6 bases). CDR1 and CDR2 (germline): SGHDN, FVKESK. The CDR3 length is 14 residues. V lost 0 bases, J lost 6 bases, and 12 bases lay in between. CDR3 in amino acids: CASSQERGLGEQYF. The CDR3 region has the DNA TGTGCCAGCAGCCAAGAGCGGGGTCTGGGCGAGCAGTACTTC.

The chain carries TRBV18 and TRBJ1-2; D remains unclear. The CDR3 spans 13 residues. CDR1 and CDR2 (germline): KGHSH, LQKENI. Trimming removed 2 bases at V and 2 bases at J, with 6 bases between. CDR3 bases: TGTGCCAGCTCACCAGGCCCGAACTATGGCTACACCTTC. This translates into CASSPGPNYGYTF.

The chain couples TRBV6-6 to TRBJ1-5; tentatively, D is TRBD1 (5 bases). This CDR3 contains 16 residues. Germline V gene lookup returns CDR1 MNHNY and CDR2 SVGAGI (reference sequence). The germline V and J ends were trimmed by 5 bases and 2 bases, with 16 bases remaining between them. The CDR3 region is CASSTRQISGNQPQHF. CDR3 nucleotides: TGTGCCAGCAGTACCAGACAGATCTCGGGCAATCAGCCCCAGCATTTT.

V is TRBV6-1 and J is TRBJ1-4, with TRBD1 matching over 8 bases. The CDR3 is 15 amino acids. The germline V gene has CDR1 MNHNS and CDR2 SASEGT. V lost 4 bases, J lost 8 bases, and 9 bases stayed unmatched. The CDR3 region is CASSGRQGINEKLFF. The CDR3 DNA is TGTGCCAGCAGTGGCCGACAGGGGATAAACGAAAAACTGTTTTTT.

The V and J genes are TRBV27 and TRBJ1-2; D might be TRBD1 (5 bases). V was shortened by 8 bases and J by 8 bases, with 15 bases between the two germline ends. The V gene's germline CDR1 is MNHEY and CDR2 SMNVEV (reference sequence). CDR3 size: 12 residues. DNA of the CDR3: TGTGCCAGCCGGGGGGTTTTAGGGGGCTACACCTTC. It translates to CASRGVLGGYTF.

The chain is built from TRBV29-1 and TRBJ1-2; D perhaps matches TRBD1 (6 bases). V lost 4 bases to trimming and J lost 8 bases, with 14 bases between them. The CDR3 is made up of 12 amino acids. Germline V gene data show CDR1 as SQVTM and CDR2 as ANQGSEA. DNA for the CDR3: TGCAGCGTTGCGTCCACAGGGAGCGGCTACACCTTC. Its protein product is CSVASTGSGYTF.

This clone has only a few counts. This chain uses TRBV13 with TRBJ2-2, with 7 bases fitting TRBD2. V lost 5 bases to trimming and J lost 4 bases; unmatched junction nucleotides: 10. The CDR3 is 16 residues long. From germline, CDR1 is PRHDT and CDR2 FYEKMQ (reference sequence). CDR3 residues: CASSLRETSSTGELFF. CDR3 in DNA: TGTGCCAGCAGCCTAAGGGAGACTAGCAGCACCGGGGAGCTGTTTTTT.

The chain uses TRBV5-1 and TRBJ2-1, with 8 nucleotides matching TRBD1. Trimming at V came to 1 base and at J to 8 bases, leaving 8 bases not matched to a gene. Looked up from germline, CDR1 is SGHRS and CDR2 is YFSETQ. This CDR3 has 15 amino acids. The DNA of the CDR3 is TGCGCCAGCAGCTTGAGAGGACAGGGACGAGATGAGCAGTTCTTC. It yields the protein CASSLRGQGRDEQFF.

This clone appeared a single time. The rearrangement joins TRBV7-8 to TRBJ2-7, with a tentative D call TRBD2 (5 bases). Germline values: CDR1 SGHVS, CDR2 FQNEAQ. V was shortened by 0 bases and J by 1 base, with 13 bases between the two germline ends. CDR3 length equals 16 residues. CDR3 loop: CASSLAAVRGSYEQYF. CDR3 in DNA: TGTGCCAGCAGCTTAGCGGCGGTTCGGGGTTCCTACGAGCAGTACTTC.

A note on this clone: The same CDR3 also results from other DNA sequences found in this sample. The chain joins TRBV2 to TRBJ2-5; 8 positions match TRBD1. From germline, CDR1 is SNHLY and CDR2 FYNNEI. The CDR3 is 14 residues long. V shed 2 bases, J shed 5 bases, and the junction held 4 bases outside the gene matches. The CDR3 sequence is CASSETGDRETQYF. The CDR3 nucleotides are TGTGCCAGCAGTGAAACGGGGGACAGGGAGACCCAGTACTTC.

This rearrangement joins TRBV7-2 to TRBJ1-1; D is ambiguous. CDR1 SGHTA and CDR2 FQGNSA come from the germline V gene. V was trimmed by 5 bases and J by 0 bases, leaving 10 bases between them. The CDR3 is made up of 14 amino acids. The CDR3 coding sequence is TGTGCCAGCAGCATCAGAGACATGAACACTGAAGCTTTCTTT. Encoded protein: CASSIRDMNTEAFF.

The V and J genes are TRBV30 and TRBJ1-1; 10 nucleotides align to TRBD1. The CDR3 extends over 14 amino acids. The trim removed 8 bases at V and 2 bases at J, leaving 8 bases unmatched. CDR1 and CDR2 from the germline V gene are GTSNPN and SVGIG (reference sequence). The CDR3 here is CALSRDRGNTEAFF. In nucleotides, the CDR3 is TGTGCCCTCAGCCGGGACAGGGGAAACACTGAAGCTTTCTTT.